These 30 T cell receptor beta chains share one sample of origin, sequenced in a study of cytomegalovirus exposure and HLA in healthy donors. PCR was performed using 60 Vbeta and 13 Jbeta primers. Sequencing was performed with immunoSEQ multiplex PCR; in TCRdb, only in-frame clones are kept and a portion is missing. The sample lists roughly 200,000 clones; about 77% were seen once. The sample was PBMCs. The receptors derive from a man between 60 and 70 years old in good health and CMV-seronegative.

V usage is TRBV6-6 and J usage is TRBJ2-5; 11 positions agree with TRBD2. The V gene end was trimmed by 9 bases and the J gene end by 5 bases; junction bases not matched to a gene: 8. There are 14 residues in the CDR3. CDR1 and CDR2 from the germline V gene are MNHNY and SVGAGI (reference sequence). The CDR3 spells CARIAGGRSETQYF. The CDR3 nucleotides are TGTGCCAGGATAGCGGGAGGGCGTTCGGAGACCCAGTACTTC.

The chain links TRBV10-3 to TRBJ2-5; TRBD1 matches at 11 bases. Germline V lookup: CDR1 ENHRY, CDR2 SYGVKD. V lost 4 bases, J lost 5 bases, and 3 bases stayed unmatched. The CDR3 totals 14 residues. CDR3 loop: CAISGTGGGETQYF. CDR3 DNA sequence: TGTGCCATCAGTGGGACAGGGGGCGGGGAGACCCAGTACTTC.

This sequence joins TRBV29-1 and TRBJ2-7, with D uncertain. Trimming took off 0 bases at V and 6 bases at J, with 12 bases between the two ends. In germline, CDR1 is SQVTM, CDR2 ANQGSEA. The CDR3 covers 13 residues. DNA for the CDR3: TGCAGCGTTGAAGAGGTCGGTCAATCCGAGCAGTACTTC. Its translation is CSVEEVGQSEQYF.

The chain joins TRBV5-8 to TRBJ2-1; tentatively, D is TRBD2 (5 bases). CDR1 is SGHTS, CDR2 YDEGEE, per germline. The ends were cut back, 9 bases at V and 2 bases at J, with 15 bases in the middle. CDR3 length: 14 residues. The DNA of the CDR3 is TGTGCCACCACAACCGGGATAGCCTACAATGAGCAGTTCTTC. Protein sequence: CATTTGIAYNEQFF.

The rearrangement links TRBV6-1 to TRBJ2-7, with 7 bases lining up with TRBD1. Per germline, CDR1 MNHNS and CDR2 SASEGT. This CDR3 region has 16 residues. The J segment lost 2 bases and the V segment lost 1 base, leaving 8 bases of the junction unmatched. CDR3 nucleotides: TGTGCCAGCAGTGAAGGGTCAGGGGGTATCACCTACGAGCAGTACTTC. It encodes CASSEGSGGITYEQYF.

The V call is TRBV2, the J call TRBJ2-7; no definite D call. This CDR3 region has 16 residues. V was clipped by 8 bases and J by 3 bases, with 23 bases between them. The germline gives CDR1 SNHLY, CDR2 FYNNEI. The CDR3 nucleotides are TGTGCCAGCGACGACTGGTCCAACCTATTGCGCTACGAGCAGTACTTC. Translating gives CASDDWSNLLRYEQYF.

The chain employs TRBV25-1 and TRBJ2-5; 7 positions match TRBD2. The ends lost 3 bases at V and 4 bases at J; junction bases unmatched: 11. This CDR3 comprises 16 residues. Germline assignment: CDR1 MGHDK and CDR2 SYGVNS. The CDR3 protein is CASSDPAGEGRETQYF. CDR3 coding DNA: TGTGCCAGCAGTGACCCCGCGGGGGAAGGGAGAGAGACCCAGTACTTC.

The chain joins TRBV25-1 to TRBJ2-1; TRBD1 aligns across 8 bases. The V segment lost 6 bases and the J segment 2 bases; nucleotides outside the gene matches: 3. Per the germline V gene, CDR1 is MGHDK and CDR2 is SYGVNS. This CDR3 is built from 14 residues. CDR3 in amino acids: CASSGGQAYNEQFF. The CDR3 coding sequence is TGTGCCAGCAGCGGGGGACAGGCCTACAATGAGCAGTTCTTC.

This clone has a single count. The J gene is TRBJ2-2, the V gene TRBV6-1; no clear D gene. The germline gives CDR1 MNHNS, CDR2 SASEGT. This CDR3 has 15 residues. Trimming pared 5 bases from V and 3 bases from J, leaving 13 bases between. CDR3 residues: CASSKLTADTGELFF. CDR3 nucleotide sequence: TGTGCCAGCAGTAAATTAACAGCAGACACCGGGGAGCTGTTTTTT.

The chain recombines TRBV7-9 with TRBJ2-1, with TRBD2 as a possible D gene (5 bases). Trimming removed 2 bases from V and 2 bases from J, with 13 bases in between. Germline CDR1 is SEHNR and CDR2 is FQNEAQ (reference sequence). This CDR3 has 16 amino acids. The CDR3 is CASSLRPYGAYNEQFF. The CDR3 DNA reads TGTGCCAGCAGCTTAAGACCCTACGGGGCCTACAATGAGCAGTTCTTC.

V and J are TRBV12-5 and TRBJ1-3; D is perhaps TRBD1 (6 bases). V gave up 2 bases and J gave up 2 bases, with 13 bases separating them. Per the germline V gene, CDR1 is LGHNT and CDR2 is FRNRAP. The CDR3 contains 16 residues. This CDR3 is CASGLSDRLPGNTIYF. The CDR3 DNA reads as TGTGCTAGTGGTTTGAGTGACAGGCTACCTGGAAACACCATATATTTT.

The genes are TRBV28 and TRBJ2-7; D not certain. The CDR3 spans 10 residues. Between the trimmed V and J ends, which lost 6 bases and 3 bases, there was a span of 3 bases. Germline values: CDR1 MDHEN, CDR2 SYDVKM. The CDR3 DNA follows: TGTGCCAGCAGCGGCTACGAGCAGTACTTC. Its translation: CASSGYEQYF.

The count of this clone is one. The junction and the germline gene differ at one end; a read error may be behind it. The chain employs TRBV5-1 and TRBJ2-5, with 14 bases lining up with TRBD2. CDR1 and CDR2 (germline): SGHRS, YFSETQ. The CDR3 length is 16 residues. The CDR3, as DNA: TGCGCCAGCAGCCTCGACGTGACTAGCGGGAGGGCCGTGGGGGACTTC. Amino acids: CASSLDVTSGRAVGDF.

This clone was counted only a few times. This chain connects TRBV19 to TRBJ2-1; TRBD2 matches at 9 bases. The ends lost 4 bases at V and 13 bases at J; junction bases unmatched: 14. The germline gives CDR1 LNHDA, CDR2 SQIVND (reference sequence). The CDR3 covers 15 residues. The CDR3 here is CASSTPGTSRRNQFF. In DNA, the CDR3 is TGTGCCAGTAGTACGCCGGGGACTAGCCGAAGGAACCAGTTCTTC.

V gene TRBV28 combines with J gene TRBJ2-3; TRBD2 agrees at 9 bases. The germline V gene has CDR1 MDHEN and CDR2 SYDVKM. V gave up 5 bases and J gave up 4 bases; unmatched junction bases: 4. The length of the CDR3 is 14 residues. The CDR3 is CASSASGDPDTQYF. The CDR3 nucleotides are TGTGCCAGCAGTGCTAGCGGGGATCCAGATACGCAGTATTTT.

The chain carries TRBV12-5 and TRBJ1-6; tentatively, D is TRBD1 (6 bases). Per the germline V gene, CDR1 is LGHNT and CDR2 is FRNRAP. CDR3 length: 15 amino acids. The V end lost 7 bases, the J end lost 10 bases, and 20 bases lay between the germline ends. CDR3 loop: CASAPDSTGVSPLHF. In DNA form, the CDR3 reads TGTGCTAGTGCCCCGGACTCGACAGGTGTCTCACCCCTCCACTTT.

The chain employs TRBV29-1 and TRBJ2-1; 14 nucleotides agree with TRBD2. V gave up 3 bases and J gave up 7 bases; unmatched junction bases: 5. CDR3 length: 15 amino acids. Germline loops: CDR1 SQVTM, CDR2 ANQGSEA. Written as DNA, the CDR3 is TGCAGCGTTGACGGGACTAGCGGGAGCGTTAATGAGCAGTTCTTC. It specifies CSVDGTSGSVNEQFF.

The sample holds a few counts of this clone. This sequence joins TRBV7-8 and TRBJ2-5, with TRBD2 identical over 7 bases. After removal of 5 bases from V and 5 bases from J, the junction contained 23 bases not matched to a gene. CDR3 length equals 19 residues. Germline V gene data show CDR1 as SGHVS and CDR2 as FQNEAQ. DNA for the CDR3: TGTGCCAGCAGCCACCCCCCCAATCGACTTGGCGGGAGCGGGGAGACCCAGTACTTC. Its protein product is CASSHPPNRLGGSGETQYF.

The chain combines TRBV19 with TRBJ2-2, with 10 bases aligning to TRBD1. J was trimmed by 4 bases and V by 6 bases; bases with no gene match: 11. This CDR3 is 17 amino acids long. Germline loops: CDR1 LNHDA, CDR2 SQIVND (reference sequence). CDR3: CASRRGQGIVGTGELFF. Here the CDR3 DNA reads TGTGCCAGTAGACGGGGACAGGGGATCGTTGGCACCGGGGAGCTGTTTTTT. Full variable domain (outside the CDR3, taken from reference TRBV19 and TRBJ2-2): DGGITQSPKYLFRKEGQNVTLSCEQNLNHDAMYWYRQDPGQGLRLIYYSQIVNDFQKGDIAEGYSVSREKKESFPLTVTSAQKNPTAFYLCASRRGQGIVGTGELFFGEGSRLTVL.

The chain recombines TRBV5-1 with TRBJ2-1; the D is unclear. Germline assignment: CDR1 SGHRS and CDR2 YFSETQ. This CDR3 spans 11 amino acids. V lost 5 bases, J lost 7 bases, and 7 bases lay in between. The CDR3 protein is CASRRENEQFF. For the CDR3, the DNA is TGCGCCAGCAGACGCGAGAATGAGCAGTTCTTC.

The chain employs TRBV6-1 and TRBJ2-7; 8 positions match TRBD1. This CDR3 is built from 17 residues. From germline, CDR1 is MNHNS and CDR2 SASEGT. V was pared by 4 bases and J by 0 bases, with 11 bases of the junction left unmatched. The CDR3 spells CASSVSLGQVYSYEQYF. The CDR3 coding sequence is TGTGCCAGCAGTGTTAGCTTGGGACAGGTTTACTCCTACGAGCAGTACTTC.

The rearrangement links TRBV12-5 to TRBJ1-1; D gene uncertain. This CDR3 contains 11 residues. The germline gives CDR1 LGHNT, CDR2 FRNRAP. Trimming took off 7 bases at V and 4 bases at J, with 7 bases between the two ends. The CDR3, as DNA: TGTGCTAGTGTCTCTTCCACTGAAGCTTTCTTT. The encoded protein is CASVSSTEAFF.

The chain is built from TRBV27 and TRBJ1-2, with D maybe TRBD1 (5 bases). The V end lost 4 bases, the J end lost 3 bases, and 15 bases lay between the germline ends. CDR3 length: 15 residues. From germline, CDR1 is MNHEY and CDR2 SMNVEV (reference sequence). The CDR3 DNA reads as TGTGCCAGCAGTTCACCGACAGCAGGTGACTATGGCTACACCTTC. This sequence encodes CASSSPTAGDYGYTF.

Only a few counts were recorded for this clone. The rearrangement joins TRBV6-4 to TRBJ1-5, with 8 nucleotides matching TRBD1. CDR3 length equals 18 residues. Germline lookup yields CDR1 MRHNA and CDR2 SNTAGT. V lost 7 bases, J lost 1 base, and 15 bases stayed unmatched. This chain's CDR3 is CASNFDLDRARSNQPQHF. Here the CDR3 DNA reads TGTGCCAGCAACTTCGACCTGGACAGGGCGAGAAGCAATCAGCCCCAGCATTTT.

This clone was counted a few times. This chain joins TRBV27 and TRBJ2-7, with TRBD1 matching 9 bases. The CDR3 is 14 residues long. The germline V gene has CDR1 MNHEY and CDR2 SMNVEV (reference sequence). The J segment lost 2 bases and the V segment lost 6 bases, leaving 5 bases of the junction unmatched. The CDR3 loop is CASRAQGAPYEQYF. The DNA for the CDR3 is TGTGCCAGCAGAGCACAGGGGGCCCCCTACGAGCAGTACTTC.

The CDR3: CASSTGTSGGRGQFF. In DNA, the CDR3 is TGTGCCAGCAGTACCGGCACTAGCGGGGGCAGGGGGCAGTTCTTC. V is TRBV5-4 and J is TRBJ2-1; TRBD2 agrees at 11 bases. Germline V CDR1 and CDR2: SGHNT, YYREEE (reference sequence). Unmatched junction bases numbered 13, after V lost 5 bases and J lost 12 bases. This CDR3 is built from 15 residues.

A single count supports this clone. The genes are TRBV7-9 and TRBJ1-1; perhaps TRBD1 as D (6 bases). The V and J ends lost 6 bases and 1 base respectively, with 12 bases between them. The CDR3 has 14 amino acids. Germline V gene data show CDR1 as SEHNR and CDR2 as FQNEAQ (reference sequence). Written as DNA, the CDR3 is TGTGCCAGCAGACCCGGGACACCGAACACTGAAGCTTTCTTT. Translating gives CASRPGTPNTEAFF.

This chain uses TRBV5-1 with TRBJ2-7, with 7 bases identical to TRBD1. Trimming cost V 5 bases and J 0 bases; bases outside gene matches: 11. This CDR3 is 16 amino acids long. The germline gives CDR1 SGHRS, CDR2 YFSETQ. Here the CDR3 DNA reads TGCGCCAGCAGAGAAGCGACCGGGACAGCCTCCTACGAGCAGTACTTC. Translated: CASREATGTASYEQYF.

Written as DNA, the CDR3 is TGTGCCAGCTCACCGCGACAGGATGGGACCGGGGAGCTGTTTTTT. This codes for CASSPRQDGTGELFF. The chain links TRBV18 to TRBJ2-2; TRBD1 is a possible D gene (6 bases). CDR1 is KGHSH and CDR2 is LQKENI in the germline V gene. The CDR3 length is 15 residues. With 3 bases removed from V and 5 bases from J, the gap between germline ends came to 13 bases. Full variable domain (outside the CDR3, taken from reference TRBV18 and TRBJ2-2): NAGVMQNPRHLVRRRGQEARLRCSPMKGHSHVYWYRQLPEEGLKFMVYLQKENIIDESGMPKERFSAEFPKEGPSILRIQQVVRGDSAAYFCASSPRQDGTGELFFGEGSRLTVL.

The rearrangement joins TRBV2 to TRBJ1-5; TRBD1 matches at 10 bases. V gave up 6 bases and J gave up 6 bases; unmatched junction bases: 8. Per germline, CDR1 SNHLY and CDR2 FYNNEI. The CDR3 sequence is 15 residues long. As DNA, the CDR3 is TGTGCCAGCAGCGCCGGGACAGGGGTCCGTCAGCCCCAGCATTTT. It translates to CASSAGTGVRQPQHF.